The clone carrying this T cell receptor beta chain was recorded at least ten times. What it binds is unknown. This record belongs to a study of T cells in Graves' hyperthyroidism and ophthalmopathy. Study background: At the time of initial diagnosis and before any treatment, peripheral blood was collected.

Study-wide results and limits: Blood shared most expanded thyroid clonotypes above 0.001. Stable hyperthyroidism was separated from ophthalmopathy by a model based on 13 V-J features.

The ends lost 6 bases at V and 9 bases at J; junction bases unmatched: 7. CDR1 is LGHDT and CDR2 is YNNKEL in the germline V gene (reference sequence). The CDR3 runs 14 residues. Amplification targeted TCR beta CDR3 regions from RNA transcripts. A set of HTBI primers served as the primers for a first-round RT-PCR of the TCR CDR3. Each CDR3 protein gets one entry after TCRdb re-called the multiplex PCR reads with MiXCR. This repertoire shows roughly 56,000 distinct CDR3 sequences, around 48% found once; its top ten account for 12%. Specimen: blood. This TCR was sampled from a young woman with Graves' ophthalmopathy. V is TRBV3-1 and J is TRBJ2-1; TRBD2 agrees at 11 bases. The CDR3 nucleotides read TGTGCCAGCAGGGGACTAGCGGACCTCGGTGAGCAGTTCTTC. This codes for CASRGLADLGEQFF.